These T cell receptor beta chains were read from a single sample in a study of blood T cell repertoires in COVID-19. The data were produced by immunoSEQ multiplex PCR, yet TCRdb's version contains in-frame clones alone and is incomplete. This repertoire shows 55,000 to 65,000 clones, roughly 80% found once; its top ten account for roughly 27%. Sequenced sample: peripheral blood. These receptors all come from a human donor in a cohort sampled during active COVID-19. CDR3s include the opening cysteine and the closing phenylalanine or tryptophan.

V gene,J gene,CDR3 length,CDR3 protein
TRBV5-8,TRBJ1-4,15,CASSLGGQGNEKLFF
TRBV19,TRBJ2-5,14,CASSIAGNQETQYF
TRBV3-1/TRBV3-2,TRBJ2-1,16,CASSQDRASWHNEQFF
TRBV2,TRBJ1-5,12,CASSMRDQPQHF
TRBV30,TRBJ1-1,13,CAWTGQGALEAFF
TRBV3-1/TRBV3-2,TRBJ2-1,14,CASRLKDRDGEQFF
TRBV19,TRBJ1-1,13,CASSTFGQTEAFF
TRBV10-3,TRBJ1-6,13,CAITPGGDTPLHF
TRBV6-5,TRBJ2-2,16,CASSYLQGTNTGELFF
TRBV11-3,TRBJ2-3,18,CASSSPPTMTSGGDTQYF
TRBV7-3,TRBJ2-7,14,CASSPPDPPGEQYF
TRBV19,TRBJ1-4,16,CASSTGLGGVNEKLFF
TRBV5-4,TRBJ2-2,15,CASSLGLVRTGELFF
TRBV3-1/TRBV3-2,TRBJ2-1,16,CASSPPGAGGYNEQFF
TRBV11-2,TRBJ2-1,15,CASSPRGTRYNEQFF
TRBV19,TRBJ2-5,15,CASRGGASGQETQYF
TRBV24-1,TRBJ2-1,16,CATSRDRGGRRDEQFF
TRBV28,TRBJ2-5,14,CASSPPTGLGTQYF
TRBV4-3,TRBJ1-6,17,CASSQDYGSSYNSPLHF
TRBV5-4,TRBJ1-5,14,CASSLGGRDQPQHF
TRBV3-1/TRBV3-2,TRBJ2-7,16,CASSQDRFAGPYEQYF
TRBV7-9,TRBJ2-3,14,CASSPQGAADTQYF
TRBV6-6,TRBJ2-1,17,CASSPGTSGGPYNEQFF
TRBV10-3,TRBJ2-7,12,CAISDRSYEQYF
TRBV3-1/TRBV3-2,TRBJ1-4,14,CASSQVRSTGKLFF
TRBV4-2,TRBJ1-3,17,CASSQRGQGASGNTIYF
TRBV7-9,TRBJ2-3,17,CASSAGLAGGHTDTQYF
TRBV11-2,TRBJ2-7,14,CASNPSTLSYEQYF
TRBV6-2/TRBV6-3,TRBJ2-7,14,CASSWLAGDYEQYF
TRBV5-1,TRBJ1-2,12,CASGDSGYGYTF
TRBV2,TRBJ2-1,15,CASSVQGAGYNEQFF
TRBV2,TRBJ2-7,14,CASSALTGFDEQYF
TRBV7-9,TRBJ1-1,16,CASSPGPGGKDTEAFF